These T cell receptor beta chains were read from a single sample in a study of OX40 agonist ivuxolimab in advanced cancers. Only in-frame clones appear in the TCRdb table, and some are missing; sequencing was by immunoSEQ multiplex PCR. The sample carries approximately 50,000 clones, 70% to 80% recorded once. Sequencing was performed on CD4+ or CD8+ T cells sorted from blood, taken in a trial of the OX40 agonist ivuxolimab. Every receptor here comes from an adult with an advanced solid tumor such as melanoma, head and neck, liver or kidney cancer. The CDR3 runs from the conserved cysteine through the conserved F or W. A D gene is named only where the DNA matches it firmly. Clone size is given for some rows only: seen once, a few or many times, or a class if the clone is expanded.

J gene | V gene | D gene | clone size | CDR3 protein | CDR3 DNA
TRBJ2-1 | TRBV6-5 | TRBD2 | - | CASSYGLAGVNEQFF | TGTGCCAGCAGTTACGGTCTAGCGGGGGTTAATGAGCAGTTCTTC
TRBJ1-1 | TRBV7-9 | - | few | CASSSRGGDSEAFF | TGTGCCAGCAGCTCCCGCGGGGGAGATTCTGAAGCTTTCTTT
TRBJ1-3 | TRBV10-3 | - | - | CAISDTTGNTIYF | TGTGCCATCAGTGATACTACTGGAAACACCATATATTTT
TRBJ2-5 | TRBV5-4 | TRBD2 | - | CASSLEAGSSRETQYF | TGTGCCAGCAGCTTGGAAGCGGGATCTTCAAGGGAGACCCAGTACTTC
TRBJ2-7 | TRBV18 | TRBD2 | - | CASSSLAVNNEQYF | TGTGCCAGCTCATCCCTAGCGGTCAACAACGAGCAGTACTTC
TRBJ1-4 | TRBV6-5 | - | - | CAGRNEGNPNEKLFF | TGTGCCGGCCGCAACGAGGGGAACCCTAATGAAAAACTGTTTTTT
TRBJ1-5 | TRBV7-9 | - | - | CASSGGPAPGQPQHF | TGTGCCAGCAGCGGGGGGCCCGCACCCGGTCAGCCCCAGCATTTT
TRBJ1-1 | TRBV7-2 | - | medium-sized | CASSFMGWTEAFF | TGTGCCAGCAGCTTTATGGGTTGGACTGAAGCTTTCTTT
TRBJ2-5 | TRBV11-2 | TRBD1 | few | CASSFNRGKETQYF | TGTGCCAGCAGCTTTAACAGGGGGAAGGAGACCCAGTACTTC
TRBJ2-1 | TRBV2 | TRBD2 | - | CASSSGTSSYNEQFF | TGTGCCAGCAGTTCCGGGACTAGCAGCTACAATGAGCAGTTCTTC
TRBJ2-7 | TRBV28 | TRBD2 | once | CASSSLAGGLYEQYF | TGTGCCAGCAGTTCTCTAGCGGGAGGGCTTTACGAGCAGTACTTC
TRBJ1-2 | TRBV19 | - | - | CASSINRELGYTF | TGTGCCAGTAGTATCAACAGGGAGCTTGGCTACACCTTC
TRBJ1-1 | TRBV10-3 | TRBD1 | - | CAIKVGTGGTEAFF | TGTGCCATCAAAGTCGGGACAGGGGGGACTGAAGCTTTCTTT
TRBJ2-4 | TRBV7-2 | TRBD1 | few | CASSTQGADIQYF | TGTGCCAGCAGCACGCAGGGGGCGGACATTCAGTACTTC
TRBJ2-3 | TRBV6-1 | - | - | CASSESAPDTQYF | TGTGCCAGCAGTGAATCGGCCCCAGATACGCAGTATTTT